This T cell receptor (beta chain) was recorded in a study of blood T cell repertoires in COVID-19. Germline assignment: CDR1 MGHRA and CDR2 YSYEKL. The CDR3 has 17 amino acids. V dropped 1 base and J dropped 1 base, with 16 bases sitting between them. Here immunoSEQ multiplex PCR was the method, and the copy in TCRdb shows in-frame clones only, minus some. Seen here are 95,000 to 150,000 clones, about 79% observed once, and the top ten hold about 5%. The chain recombines TRBV4-1 with TRBJ1-1; the D gene is possibly TRBD1 (6 bases). This TCR was sampled from a woman aged 70-85 years with acute or convalescent COVID-19. Sequences were obtained from peripheral blood. The CDR3 region has the DNA TGCGCCAGCAGCCAAGTCATCACAGGGCCTACGAACACTGAAGCTTTCTTT. Translation: CASSQVITGPTNTEAFF.